The 20 T cell receptor beta chains below come from one sample, sequenced in a study of cytomegalovirus exposure and HLA in healthy donors. The primer mix had 60 Vbeta and 13 Jbeta primers. The method was immunoSEQ multiplex PCR; TCRdb's version includes in-frame clones alone and lacks a portion of them. The data contain 200,000 to 250,000 clones, about 70% of them singletons. Sequenced sample: PBMCs. The source of these receptors is a man aged 35-49 years in good health and CMV-seropositive.

This clone was found a few times. In DNA form, the CDR3 reads TGTGCCAGCAGCCCTCTGCTCTCTAGCGGAGAAGAGACCCAGTACTTC. It encodes CASSPLLSSGEETQYF. The chain uses TRBV7-9 and TRBJ2-5; 7 bases line up with TRBD2. V shed 5 bases, J shed 3 bases, and the junction held 12 bases outside the gene matches. The CDR3 has 16 amino acids. Germline CDR1 and CDR2: SEHNR and FQNEAQ (reference sequence).

The chain employs TRBV7-6 and TRBJ1-5; D gene ambiguous. Germline V lookup: CDR1 SGHVS, CDR2 FNYEAQ. With 5 bases removed from V and 5 bases from J, the gap between germline ends came to 10 bases. This CDR3 has 13 residues. This chain's CDR3 is CASSPGKDQPQHF. In nucleotides, the CDR3 is TGTGCCAGCAGCCCCGGGAAAGATCAGCCCCAGCATTTT.

This clone was counted only a few times. The chain employs TRBV27 and TRBJ2-7; no clear D gene. V was pared by 3 bases and J by 6 bases, with 15 bases between. The germline V gene has CDR1 MNHEY and CDR2 SMNVEV (reference sequence). The CDR3 length is 14 residues. The CDR3 spells CASSFSVVGGEQYF. CDR3 nucleotide sequence: TGTGCCAGCAGTTTCTCGGTAGTCGGTGGCGAGCAGTACTTC.

The chain employs TRBV6-6 and TRBJ1-5; 9 positions agree with TRBD1. In germline, CDR1 is MNHNY, CDR2 SVGAGI (reference sequence). The CDR3 covers 14 residues. V shed 8 bases, J shed 2 bases, and the junction held 4 bases outside the gene matches. The CDR3 region has the DNA TGTGCCAGCGGGGGACAGGGAGGCAATCAGCCCCAGCATTTT. It translates to CASGGQGGNQPQHF.

The chain recombines TRBV7-9 with TRBJ1-1; D is possibly TRBD1 (6 bases). Germline CDR1 and CDR2: SEHNR and FQNEAQ (reference sequence). Trimming pared 6 bases from V and 4 bases from J, leaving 12 bases between. This CDR3 spans 13 amino acids. The CDR3 DNA sequence: TGTGCCAGCAGACCCACAGGGCCCACTGAAGCTTTCTTT. Residues: CASRPTGPTEAFF.

The rearrangement links TRBV6-1 to TRBJ1-1, with TRBD1 as a possible D gene (5 bases). V shed 7 bases and J shed 0 bases, with 12 bases lying between them. The CDR3 spans 14 residues. Per the germline V gene, CDR1 is MNHNS and CDR2 is SASEGT. The CDR3 bases are TGTGCCAGCAAGGTTCGGGGGATGAACACTGAAGCTTTCTTT. Protein product: CASKVRGMNTEAFF.

This rearrangement joins TRBV5-4 to TRBJ1-1; tentative D call: TRBD1 (5 bases). The V gene's germline CDR1 is SGHNT and CDR2 YYREEE (reference sequence). This CDR3 comprises 14 residues. V lost 5 bases, J lost 3 bases, and 14 bases lay in between. The CDR3 spells CASRFGGGDTEAFF. The CDR3 DNA reads TGTGCCAGCAGGTTTGGTGGGGGGGACACTGAAGCTTTCTTT.

This clone was counted between two and nine times. This chain joins TRBV6-6 and TRBJ1-6; 9 bases align to TRBD1. Germline V CDR1 and CDR2: MNHNY, SVGAGI (reference sequence). V was pared by 5 bases and J by 14 bases, with 10 bases of the junction left unmatched. There are 14 residues in the CDR3. Written as DNA, the CDR3 is TGTGCCAGCAGTCCCCCCGGGACAGGGTGGGCCCTCCACTTT. It is translated as CASSPPGTGWALHF.

The rearrangement uses TRBV10-3 and TRBJ2-7; 8 bases match TRBD1. The CDR3 has 14 residues. Germline loops: CDR1 ENHRY, CDR2 SYGVKD. The trim removed 6 bases at V and 7 bases at J, leaving 11 bases unmatched. The CDR3 sequence is CAIREQGVQKEQYF. CDR3 coding DNA: TGTGCCATCAGGGAACAGGGGGTCCAGAAGGAGCAGTACTTC.

This rearrangement joins TRBV19 to TRBJ1-5, with 8 bases that match TRBD1. The germline V gene encodes CDR1 LNHDA and CDR2 SQIVND (reference sequence). J was trimmed by 4 bases and V by 7 bases; bases with no gene match: 6. The CDR3 loop spans 14 amino acids. CDR3 DNA sequence: TGTGCCAGTAAGGACAGGGTCGGGAATCAGCCCCAGCATTTT. Protein sequence: CASKDRVGNQPQHF.

This chain links TRBV5-5 with TRBJ2-1, with D possibly being TRBD1 (6 bases). V was clipped by 1 base and J by 12 bases, with 11 bases between them. In germline, CDR1 is SGHKS, CDR2 YYEKEE (reference sequence). This CDR3 contains 12 residues. CDR3 sequence (DNA): TGTGCCAGCAGCTTGACAGGGAGTATGCAGTTCTTC. Protein product: CASSLTGSMQFF.

This rearrangement joins TRBV5-4 to TRBJ1-1; perhaps TRBD1 as D (5 bases). Trimming removed 4 bases at V and 5 bases at J, with 6 bases between. Germline V gives CDR1 SGHNT, CDR2 YYREEE (reference sequence). CDR3 size: 11 residues. In nucleotides, the CDR3 is TGTGCCAGCAGCCAGGGAACTGAAGCTTTCTTT. Encoded protein: CASSQGTEAFF.

The chain is built from TRBV5-1 and TRBJ1-2, with 10 bases aligning to TRBD1. The CDR3 sequence is 16 residues long. The germline V gene encodes CDR1 SGHRS and CDR2 YFSETQ. The ends lost 4 bases at V and 1 base at J; junction bases unmatched: 7. CDR3 sequence reads: CASSPEGDRGNYGYTF. CDR3 DNA sequence: TGCGCCAGCAGCCCGGAGGGGGACAGGGGTAACTATGGCTACACCTTC.

The chain is built from TRBV2 and TRBJ2-2; D perhaps matches TRBD1 (5 bases). The CDR3 has 14 amino acids. With 6 bases removed from V and 4 bases from J, the gap between germline ends came to 12 bases. Germline CDR1 SNHLY, CDR2 FYNNEI. The CDR3 region is CASRGAGRTGELFF. CDR3 sequence (DNA): TGTGCCAGCAGAGGGGCAGGGCGCACCGGGGAGCTGTTTTTT. Combining the CDR3 with reference TRBV2 and TRBJ2-2 gives the whole variable domain EPEVTQTPSHQVTQMGQEVILRCVPISNHLYFYWYRQILGQKVEFLVSFYNNEISEKSEIFDDQFSVERPDGSNFTLKIRSTKLEDSAMYFCASRGAGRTGELFFGEGSRLTVL.

The J gene is TRBJ1-1, the V gene TRBV7-8, with TRBD1 as a possible D gene (6 bases). Germline V gene lookup returns CDR1 SGHVS and CDR2 FQNEAQ. CDR3 length equals 14 residues. Trimming shortened V by 5 bases and J by 0 bases, and 10 bases separated the two germline ends. The chain's CDR3 is CASSIGQLNTEAFF. CDR3 nucleotide sequence: TGTGCCAGCAGCATCGGACAGTTGAACACTGAAGCTTTCTTT.

The rearrangement uses TRBV6-1 and TRBJ2-5; TRBD2 is a possible D gene (5 bases). Germline values: CDR1 MNHNS, CDR2 SASEGT. The V end lost 0 bases, the J end lost 7 bases, and 12 bases lay between the germline ends. CDR3 size: 14 residues. The CDR3 here is CASSEALPGGTQYF. CDR3 coding DNA: TGTGCCAGCAGTGAAGCGCTCCCCGGAGGGACCCAGTACTTC.

About this clone: This CDR3 is missing its conserved last phenylalanine or tryptophan, likely due to a read error. The DNA is left out, because the CDR3 cannot be placed on it with certainty; the CDR3 is given as TCRdb lists it. The chain recombines TRBV18 with TRBJ1-2; TRBD1, the table's D call, lacks a check against the DNA. The CDR3 is 13 amino acids long, termini counted. Per the germline V gene, CDR1 is KGHSH and CDR2 is LQKENI. CDR3 amino acids: CASSPPRDRITTG.

This chain uses TRBV7-2 with TRBJ2-3, with TRBD2 matching over 10 bases. CDR3 size: 13 residues. Germline lookup yields CDR1 SGHTA and CDR2 FQGNSA. Trimming at V came to 8 bases and at J to 8 bases, leaving 7 bases not matched to a gene. The CDR3 spells CASGLAALVTQYF. The CDR3 DNA reads as TGTGCCAGCGGACTAGCGGCCCTGGTTACGCAGTATTTT. The full variable domain, completed using reference TRBV7-2 and TRBJ2-3, is GAGVSQSPSNKVTEKGKDVELRCDPISGHTALYWYRQSLGQGLEFLIYFQGNSAPDKSGLPSDRFSAERTGGSVSTLTIQRTQQEDSAVYLCASGLAALVTQYFGPGTRLTVL.

The chain is built from TRBV5-4 and TRBJ2-5; tentative D call: TRBD1 (5 bases). The CDR3 spans 15 residues. CDR1 SGHNT and CDR2 YYREEE come from the germline V gene (reference sequence). V was shortened by 3 bases and J by 5 bases, with 17 bases between the two germline ends. Here the CDR3 reads CASSSLTGAPETQYF. CDR3 sequence (DNA): TGTGCCAGCAGCTCTCTGACTGGGGCTCCGGAGACCCAGTACTTC.

The chain links TRBV11-2 to TRBJ1-4; 9 bases map to TRBD1. The CDR3 extends over 14 amino acids. Trimming took 4 bases from V and 7 from J; bases not matched to a gene: 4. Germline V gene lookup returns CDR1 SGHAT and CDR2 FQNNGV. The CDR3 DNA follows: TGTGCCAGCAGCTCGGACAGGGGTGGTGAAAAACTGTTTTTT. It is translated as CASSSDRGGEKLFF.